Following are 17 T cell receptor beta chains from one sample sequenced in a study of blood T cell repertoires in COVID-19. Assay used: immunoSEQ multiplex PCR; TCRdb lists only in-frame clones, some missing. The repertoire holds about 86,000 clones, with roughly 78% as singletons. Sequencing was carried out using peripheral blood. Receptors originate from a woman of 80 years or more with acute or convalescent COVID-19.

The CDR3 reads CASSRYTGNQPQHF. The CDR3 DNA follows: TGTGCCAGCAGTCGTTACACAGGAAATCAGCCCCAGCATTTT. The chain has TRBV2 and TRBJ1-5; D is possibly TRBD1 (5 bases). CDR1 and CDR2 (germline): SNHLY, FYNNEI. Trimming cost V 5 bases and J 4 bases, with 12 bases left between them. The CDR3 loop spans 14 amino acids.

V is TRBV4-1 and J is TRBJ2-7; possible D gene TRBD1, 5 bases. The V and J ends lost 5 bases and 1 base respectively, with 9 bases between them. Germline-derived CDR1 and CDR2 are MGHRA and YSYEKL. The CDR3 loop spans 13 amino acids. The CDR3, as DNA: TGCGCCAGCAGCACGCAGGGATCCTACGAGCAGTACTTC. It is translated as CASSTQGSYEQYF.

This clone was seen only a few times. The chain has TRBV7-2 and TRBJ1-1; D unresolved. Trimming removed 8 bases at V and 2 bases at J, with 18 bases between. The CDR3 has 15 residues. The germline gives CDR1 SGHTA, CDR2 FQGNSA. The CDR3 spells CASPLQNRGNTEAFF. CDR3 sequence (DNA): TGTGCCAGCCCCCTACAAAATCGGGGTAACACTGAAGCTTTCTTT.

V is TRBV7-9 and J is TRBJ1-5, with TRBD1 matching over 7 bases. CDR3 length: 13 amino acids. The V segment lost 6 bases and the J segment 5 bases; nucleotides outside the gene matches: 4. The germline V gene encodes CDR1 SEHNR and CDR2 FQNEAQ (reference sequence). This CDR3 is CASSSGQYQPQHF. The CDR3 nucleotides are TGTGCCAGCAGTTCGGGACAGTATCAGCCCCAGCATTTT.

This chain uses TRBV5-5 with TRBJ1-2; D is unresolved. V lost 3 bases, J lost 4 bases, and 19 bases lay in between. Looked up from germline, CDR1 is SGHKS and CDR2 is YYEKEE (reference sequence). The CDR3 runs to 16 residues. The CDR3: CASSSSVVANIYGYTF. The CDR3 DNA is TGTGCCAGCAGCTCTTCCGTCGTCGCGAATATCTATGGCTACACCTTC.

The chain combines TRBV7-9 with TRBJ2-2, with 11 bases matching TRBD2. The CDR3 covers 15 residues. Per the germline V gene, CDR1 is SEHNR and CDR2 is FQNEAQ (reference sequence). The J segment lost 6 bases and the V segment lost 7 bases, leaving 7 bases of the junction unmatched. The CDR3, as DNA: TGTGCCAGCATCCGGACTAGCGGGCCTTCCGGGGAGCTGTTTTTT. Its translation: CASIRTSGPSGELFF.

The chain links TRBV7-9 to TRBJ1-1; the D is unclear. CDR1 is SEHNR and CDR2 is FQNEAQ in the germline V gene (reference sequence). V was trimmed by 3 bases and J by 1 base, leaving 9 bases between them. The CDR3 length is 14 residues. The CDR3 reads CASSFLFPNTEAFF. As DNA, the CDR3 is TGTGCCAGCAGCTTCCTATTCCCGAACACTGAAGCTTTCTTT.

The chain employs TRBV5-4 and TRBJ2-7; D is ambiguous. Per germline, CDR1 SGHNT and CDR2 YYREEE (reference sequence). The CDR3 loop spans 13 amino acids. The germline V and J ends were trimmed by 2 bases and 5 bases, with 11 bases remaining between them. The CDR3 DNA reads TGTGCCAGCAGCTTATCCGGGTCGGACGAGCAGTACTTC. Translated: CASSLSGSDEQYF. Full variable domain (rest looked up from reference TRBV5-4 and TRBJ2-7): ETGVTQSPTHLIKTRGQQVTLRCSSQSGHNTVSWYQQALGQGPQFIFQYYREEENGRGNFPPRFSGLQFPNYSSELNVNALELDDSALYLCASSLSGSDEQYFGPGTRLTVT.

V usage is TRBV5-1 and J usage is TRBJ2-2; weak D call: TRBD1 (7 bases). The CDR3 covers 15 residues. In germline, CDR1 is SGHRS, CDR2 YFSETQ. Between the trimmed V and J ends, which lost 0 bases and 3 bases, there was a span of 9 bases. The CDR3 DNA follows: TGCGCCAGCAGCTTGGCCAGGGGGGACACCGGGGAGCTGTTTTTT. Protein sequence: CASSLARGDTGELFF.

The J gene is TRBJ2-5, the V gene TRBV3-1 (or the pseudogene TRBV3-2), with a tentative D call TRBD1 (5 bases). Germline assignment: CDR1 LGHDT and CDR2 YNNKEL (reference sequence). The CDR3 consists of 15 residues. The germline V and J ends were trimmed by 2 bases and 2 bases, with 12 bases remaining between them. The chain's CDR3 is CASSQQTGQQETQYF. DNA for the CDR3: TGTGCCAGCAGCCAACAAACCGGACAACAAGAGACCCAGTACTTC.

V and J are TRBV3-1 (or the pseudogene TRBV3-2) and TRBJ2-1; 7 nucleotides match TRBD2. CDR1 is LGHDT and CDR2 is YNNKEL in the germline V gene (reference sequence). V shed 2 bases, J shed 6 bases, and the junction held 4 bases outside the gene matches. CDR3 length equals 14 residues. CDR3 sequence: CASSQMTSSNEQFF. The CDR3 bases are TGTGCCAGCAGCCAAATGACTAGCTCCAATGAGCAGTTCTTC.

The sample holds one count of this clone. The chain joins TRBV29-1 to TRBJ1-1; D is perhaps TRBD1 (5 bases). V dropped 3 bases and J dropped 2 bases, with 7 bases sitting between them. Germline-derived CDR1 and CDR2 are SQVTM and ANQGSEA. The CDR3 extends over 12 amino acids. This CDR3 reads CSVDDSNTEAFF. CDR3 nucleotide sequence: TGCAGCGTTGATGACAGTAACACTGAAGCTTTCTTT. Complete variable domain (other parts from reference TRBV29-1 and TRBJ1-1): SAVISQKPSRDICQRGTSLTIQCQVDSQVTMMFWYRQQPGQSLTLIATANQGSEATYESGFVIDKFPISRPNLTFSTLTVSNMSPEDSSIYLCSVDDSNTEAFFGQGTRLTVV.

V and J are TRBV29-1 and TRBJ2-1; TRBD2 matches at 8 bases. Trimming at V came to 8 bases and at J to 4 bases, leaving 16 bases not matched to a gene. CDR3 size: 16 residues. The germline V gene has CDR1 SQVTM and CDR2 ANQGSEA. CDR3 protein: CSTYRPGLDLYNEQFF. The CDR3 region has the DNA TGCAGCACCTACCGACCGGGACTAGATTTATACAATGAGCAGTTCTTC.

The chain has TRBV29-1 and TRBJ2-3; D possibly corresponds to TRBD2 (5 bases). Germline V CDR1 and CDR2: SQVTM, ANQGSEA. The CDR3 totals 13 residues. V was cut by 3 bases and J by 5 bases, with 12 bases left in between. The CDR3 DNA is TGCAGCGTTGAGATACTGAGCGGAGATACGCAGTATTTT. The encoded protein is CSVEILSGDTQYF.

Points on this clone: Sequence at one end of the junction differs from germline and may be a read error. The gene calls are TRBV11-2 and TRBJ2-1; 16 bases match TRBD2. Germline values: CDR1 SGHAT, CDR2 FQNNGV. The CDR3 runs 16 residues. This chain's CDR3 is CASSKGLAGGYSEQFF. The CDR3 DNA sequence: TGTGCCAGCAGCAAGGGACTAGCGGGAGGGTACAGTGAGCAGTTCTTC.

J is TRBJ1-2 and V is TRBV3-1 (or the pseudogene TRBV3-2), with D tentatively TRBD1 (5 bases). The germline CDR1 and CDR2 sequences are LGHDT and YNNKEL (reference sequence). This CDR3 contains 14 residues. The ends were cut back, 2 bases at V and 2 bases at J, with 9 bases in the middle. The CDR3 DNA follows: TGTGCCAGCAGCCAAAGGGCAGGGAACTATGGCTACACCTTC. It specifies CASSQRAGNYGYTF.

This clone was seen only a few times. The J gene is TRBJ2-3, the V gene TRBV6-1, with TRBD2 matching over 11 bases. V shed 1 base, J shed 2 bases, and the junction held 2 bases outside the gene matches. The CDR3 runs 16 residues. Germline-derived CDR1 and CDR2 are MNHNS and SASEGT. CDR3 protein: CASSEVAGGNTDTQYF. The CDR3 DNA reads TGTGCCAGCAGTGAAGTAGCGGGAGGGAACACAGATACGCAGTATTTT.